This T cell receptor beta chain comes out of a study of vaccination and CD4 T cells after COVID-19. For this clonotype: Its antigen is currently unknown.

Described treatment: roughly 10-day PBMC culture with coronavirus spike peptide pools or control peptides (ViraFEST assay). Cultured CD4+ T cell DNA was sequenced using the Oncomine TCR Beta short-read assay. TCRdb reprocessed the PCR reads via MiXCR and lists one record per CDR3 protein. This sample carries about 6,300 distinct CDR3 sequences, roughly 68% of them seen once, and the ten largest clones take approximately 45%. The germline V gene encodes CDR1 LNHDA and CDR2 SQIVND (reference sequence). The ends lost 1 base at V and 4 bases at J; junction bases unmatched: 1. The CDR3 has 14 amino acids.

V and J are TRBV19 and TRBJ2-3; TRBD2 agrees at 8 bases. The sequence derives from a human donor who had recovered from COVID-19. The material sequenced was CD4+ T cells from blood, cultured in vitro. Here the CDR3 reads CASSIGTSPDTQYF. In DNA, the CDR3 is TGTGCCAGTAGTATAGGGACTAGCCCAGATACGCAGTATTTT.